The rows below give T cell receptor beta chains drawn from one sample of a study of blood T cell repertoires in COVID-19. Repertoires were generated with immunoSEQ multiplex PCR, while TCRdb's copy carries only in-frame clones and drops some. The sample holds about 67,000 clones, 86% seen once. Sequenced sample: peripheral blood. Receptor source: a man between 50 and 59 years old with active COVID-19. The CDR3 runs from the conserved cysteine through the conserved F or W. The order of the fields is D gene, J gene, V gene, clone size, CDR3 protein, CDR3 DNA. A D gene is named only where the DNA matches it firmly. Not all rows give a size; the values are once, few, many and, for expanded clones, a class.

D gene: .
J gene: TRBJ2-3
V gene: TRBV7-2
clone size: .
CDR3 protein: CASSLGAGRTDTQYF
CDR3 DNA: TGTGCCAGCAGCTTGGGTGCGGGCCGCACAGATACGCAGTATTTT

D gene: TRBD1
J gene: TRBJ2-7
V gene: TRBV7-6
clone size: few
CDR3 protein: CASSLLGTGGNEQYF
CDR3 DNA: TGTGCCAGCAGCTTACTCGGGACAGGGGGCAACGAGCAGTACTTC

D gene: .
J gene: TRBJ2-1
V gene: TRBV5-1
clone size: .
CDR3 protein: CASSLQGYNEQFF
CDR3 DNA: TGCGCCAGCAGCCTTCAGGGTTACAATGAGCAGTTCTTC

D gene: TRBD1
J gene: TRBJ2-1
V gene: TRBV4-3
clone size: .
CDR3 protein: CASSQDIGTGHNEQFF
CDR3 DNA: TGCGCCAGCAGCCAAGATATAGGGACAGGGCACAATGAGCAGTTCTTC

D gene: TRBD1
J gene: TRBJ2-2
V gene: TRBV18
clone size: .
CDR3 protein: CASSPLGQGTTGELFF
CDR3 DNA: TGTGCCAGCTCCCCACTGGGACAGGGGACCACCGGGGAGCTGTTTTTT

D gene: .
J gene: TRBJ1-2
V gene: TRBV5-1
clone size: .
CDR3 protein: CASSFSGAAMGYTF
CDR3 DNA: TGCGCCAGCAGCTTTTCAGGCGCTGCTATGGGCTACACCTTC

D gene: .
J gene: TRBJ2-1
V gene: TRBV6-5
clone size: .
CDR3 protein: CASTSQGQVLDEQFF
CDR3 DNA: TGTGCCAGCACCTCACAGGGTCAGGTTTTGGATGAGCAGTTCTTC

D gene: .
J gene: TRBJ1-6
V gene: TRBV15
clone size: .
CDR3 protein: CATSSRISSPLHF
CDR3 DNA: TGTGCCACCAGCAGCCGAATCAGTTCACCCCTCCACTTT

D gene: .
J gene: TRBJ2-1
V gene: TRBV18
clone size: .
CDR3 protein: CASSPFREVSSYNEQFF
CDR3 DNA: TGTGCCAGCTCACCATTTAGGGAGGTGAGCTCCTACAATGAGCAGTTCTTC

D gene: .
J gene: TRBJ1-4
V gene: TRBV29-1
clone size: .
CDR3 protein: CSAGWSGTQLFF
CDR3 DNA: TGCAGCGCCGGGTGGTCCGGGACTCAACTGTTTTTT

D gene: .
J gene: TRBJ1-3
V gene: TRBV10-1
clone size: .
CDR3 protein: CASHPGERNTIYF
CDR3 DNA: TGCGCCAGCCATCCGGGGGAAAGAAACACCATATATTTT

D gene: TRBD2
J gene: TRBJ2-3
V gene: TRBV27
clone size: .
CDR3 protein: CASRSLAGAYTDTQYF
CDR3 DNA: TGTGCCAGCAGATCACTAGCGGGGGCGTACACAGATACGCAGTATTTT